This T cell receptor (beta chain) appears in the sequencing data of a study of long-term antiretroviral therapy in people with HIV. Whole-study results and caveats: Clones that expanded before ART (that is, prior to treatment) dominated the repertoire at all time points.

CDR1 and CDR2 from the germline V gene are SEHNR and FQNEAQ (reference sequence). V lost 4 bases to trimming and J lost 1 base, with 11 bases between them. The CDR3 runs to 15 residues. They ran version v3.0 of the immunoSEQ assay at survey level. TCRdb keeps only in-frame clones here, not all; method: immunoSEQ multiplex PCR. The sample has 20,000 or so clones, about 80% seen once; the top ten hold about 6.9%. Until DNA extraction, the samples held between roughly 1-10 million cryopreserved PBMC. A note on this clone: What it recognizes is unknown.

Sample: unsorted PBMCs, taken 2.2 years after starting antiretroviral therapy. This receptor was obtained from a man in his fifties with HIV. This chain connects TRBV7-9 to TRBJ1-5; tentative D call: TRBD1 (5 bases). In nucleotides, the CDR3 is TGTGCCAGCAGCTCCTCTTGGGGCAGCAATCAGCCCCAGCATTTT. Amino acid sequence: CASSSSWGSNQPQHF.